Described below is a single TCR beta chain sequence and its context. What it recognizes is unknown. The V and J ends lost 6 bases and 6 bases respectively, with 15 bases between them. This CDR3 region has 13 residues. The germline V gene has CDR1 WSHSY and CDR2 SAAADI. Measured with immunoSEQ multiplex PCR; TCRdb has only the in-frame clones, and not every one. Of about 2.2 million clones in the sample, approximately 94% are singletons; the top ten hold 1.7%. Naive CD8 cells lacked CD45RO and underwent positive selection for CCR7, leaving out terminally differentiated effector memory CD45RA+ cells. These data belong to a study of shared clonotypes between healthy human individuals. The study, taken as a whole, reports: The study's rarefaction showed incomplete sorted-subset sequencing despite large depth. The study found lower generation probabilities in non-shared clonotypes than in those shared by all four donors.

The rearrangement links TRBV10-2 to TRBJ2-7; D is possibly TRBD1 or TRBD2 (5 bases each). Source material: naive CD8+ T cells from PBMCs. This TCR came from a man aged 18 to 30 in good health. Some clones in this sample may be carry-over from other donors' samples. The CDR3 region has the DNA TGCGCCAGCAGAAGGGACCCCTCGTTCGAGCAGTACTTC. Amino acids: CASRRDPSFEQYF.